The entry below gives a single T cell receptor beta chain sequence along with its context. The sample comes from a study of radiotherapy plus CTLA-4 blockade in lung cancer. V lost 7 bases and J lost 4, with 11 bases in between. Germline CDR1 and CDR2: SGHKS and YYEKEE (reference sequence). This CDR3 is built from 12 residues. Assay used: immunoSEQ multiplex PCR; TCRdb lists only in-frame clones, some missing. The repertoire consists of tens of thousands of clones, with about 86% occurring once and the leading ten covering about 20%. The genes are TRBV5-5 and TRBJ1-1; D might be TRBD1 (5 bases). The starting material was peripheral blood, obtained from a patient treated with radiotherapy plus ipilimumab. The receptor was derived from a human donor with non-small cell lung cancer whose response to radiotherapy plus ipilimumab could not be evaluated. The chain's CDR3 is CASGGVGTEAFF. In DNA, the CDR3 is TGTGCCAGCGGGGGGGTGGGCACTGAAGCTTTCTTT.